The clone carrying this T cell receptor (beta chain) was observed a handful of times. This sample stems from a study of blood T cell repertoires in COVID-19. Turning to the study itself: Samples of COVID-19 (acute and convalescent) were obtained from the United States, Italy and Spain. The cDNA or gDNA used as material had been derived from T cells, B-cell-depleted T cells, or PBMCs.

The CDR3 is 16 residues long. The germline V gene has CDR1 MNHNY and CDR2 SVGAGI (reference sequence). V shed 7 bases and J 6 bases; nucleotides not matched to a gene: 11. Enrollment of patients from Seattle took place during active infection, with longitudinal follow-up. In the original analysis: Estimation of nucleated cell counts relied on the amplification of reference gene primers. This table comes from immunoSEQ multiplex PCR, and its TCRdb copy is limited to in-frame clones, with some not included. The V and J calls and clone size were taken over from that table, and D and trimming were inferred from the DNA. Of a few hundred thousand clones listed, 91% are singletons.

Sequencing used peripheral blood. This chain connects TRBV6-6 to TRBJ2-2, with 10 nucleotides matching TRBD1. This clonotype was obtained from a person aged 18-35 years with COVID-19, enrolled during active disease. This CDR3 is CASNGIGTGVAGELFF. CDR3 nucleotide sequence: TGTGCCAGCAATGGTATTGGGACAGGGGTCGCCGGGGAGCTGTTTTTT.